This T cell receptor beta chain was captured by sequencing in a study of molecular identifiers for immune sequencing clone quantification. This clonotype was seen only a few times. The CD8+CD4-CCR7+CD45RA+ phenotype defined the sorted naive CD8 T cells. MiXCR, applied by TCRdb to the PCR reads, yields one record per CDR3 protein. The sample lists about 330,000 distinct CDR3 sequences, over 20% occurring once. The V gene's germline CDR1 is LGHNA and CDR2 YSLEER. V was clipped by 4 bases and J by 9 bases, with 14 bases between them. The CDR3 is 13 amino acids. The TCR was taken from a human donor in good health. Some libraries in this study had Jurkat cell RNA spiked in. Specimen: naive CD8+ T cells from blood, with Jurkat cell RNA spiked in. Subset described: FACS-sorted CD8+CD4-CCR7+CD45RA+ naive T cells. The chain recombines TRBV4-3 with TRBJ2-3; D possibly corresponds to TRBD1 (6 bases). CDR3 DNA: TGCGCCAGCAGCCCGGAGAGACAGGACACGCAGTATTTT. This translates into CASSPERQDTQYF.